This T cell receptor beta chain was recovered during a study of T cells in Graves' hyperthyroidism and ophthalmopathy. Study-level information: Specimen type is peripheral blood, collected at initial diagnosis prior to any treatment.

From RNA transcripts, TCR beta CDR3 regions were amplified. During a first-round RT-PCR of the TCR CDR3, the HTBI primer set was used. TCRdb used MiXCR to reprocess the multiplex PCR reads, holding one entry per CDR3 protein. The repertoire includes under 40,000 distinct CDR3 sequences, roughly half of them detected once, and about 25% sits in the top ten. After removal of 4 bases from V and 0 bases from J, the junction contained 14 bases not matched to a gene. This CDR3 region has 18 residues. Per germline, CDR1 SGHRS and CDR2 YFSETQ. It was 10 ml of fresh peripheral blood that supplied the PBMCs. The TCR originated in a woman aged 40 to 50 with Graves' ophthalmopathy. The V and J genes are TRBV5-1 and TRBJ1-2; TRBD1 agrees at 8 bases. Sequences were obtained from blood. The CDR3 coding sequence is TGCGCCAGCAGCCCCAGAATGGCCGGGACAGGAGCTAACTATGGCTACACCTTC. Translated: CASSPRMAGTGANYGYTF.